This T cell receptor (beta chain) was sequenced during a study of T cells after yellow fever vaccination. V lost 5 bases and J lost 3; bases outside the gene matches: 19. This CDR3 has 19 amino acids. Germline loops: CDR1 MDHEN, CDR2 SYDVKM. Regarding the study as a whole: After the booster, around 95% of CD4 and 75% to 90% of CD8 primary-response clones were re-detected.

Via MiXCR, TCRdb re-called the 5' RACE reads, giving one row per CDR3 protein. The sample has about 220,000 distinct CDR3 sequences, 5.5% to 8.5% seen once. This clonotype was seen a few times. The antigen remains unidentified. Sequencing was performed on CD4+ T cells sorted from PBMCs, taken on the day of the yellow fever booster vaccination. This chain joins TRBV28 and TRBJ1-5; 7 bases fit TRBD1. This receptor was identified in a young man who received the YFV17D yellow fever vaccine. CDR3 coding DNA: TGTGCCAGCAGTCCCTACAAGTTGCGGGACAGATACGTCAATCAGCCCCAGCATTTT. Protein: CASSPYKLRDRYVNQPQHF.